This note documents a single TCR beta chain sequence. This clonotype was seen a handful of times. Its cognate antigen has yet to be identified. No much larger clone exists at a distance of one base, and base qualities are not known. V trim: 5 bases; J trim: 5 bases; unmatched bases: 6. As encoded in the germline V gene (reference sequence), CDR1 is SEHNR while CDR2 is FQNEAQ. The CDR3, cysteine through phenylalanine, is 14 amino acids long. This entry keeps only the CDR3 DNA: 42 bases, framed from base 1. This sample was included in a study of read filtering for tumor transcriptome and immune sequencing (dated by TCRdb to 2020 to 2022). Notes on the research overall: The cohort consisted of approximately 16 male and under 15 female patients, with a mean age of 65.9 years and an age range of about 40 to 85. By revised international staging, fewer than ten patients were R-ISS I, under 20 were R-ISS II and roughly seven were R-ISS III. After DNase treatment, whole-transcriptome libraries were prepared with the TruSeq RNA Access Library Prep Kit. Per sample, about 4.05 to 11 million TCR-region mapped reads were obtained with IR-seq, compared with only roughly 85 to 1,300 with RNA-seq. TCR repertoires obtained by targeted immune repertoire sequencing and by bulk whole-transcriptome sequencing performed on the same bone marrow samples were compared. As a main aim, a read-filtering strategy for immune repertoire data was addressed, with the specific question being whether clonotypes supported by a single read should be removed.

The paper's findings and limits, for the study overall: The sorted CD138-negative fraction was composed of a mixed bone marrow immune population rather than of purified T cells. In IR-seq, about 82% of clonotypes but 3% to 3.5% of total reads were represented by single-read clonotypes, whereas in RNA-seq, 65% to 75% of clonotypes and roughly 44% of reads were represented by single-read clonotypes. IR-seq captured clonotypes at much higher depth and more reliably than RNA-seq, and smaller IR-seq throughput sufficed to identify most shared clonotypes. The correlation between IR-seq and RNA-seq shared clonotype proportions was increased by removal of single-read clonotypes.

Bone marrow was sampled from every patient at the time of active disease. Isolation of bone marrow mononuclear cells was performed by Ficoll-Hypaque density gradient centrifugation. To remove myeloma plasma cells, the cells were labeled with CD138 magnetic microbeads on a MACS separator, and CD138-negative cells were then collected by negative selection. Purity of the isolated cells was checked by flow cytometry on an Attune NxT using CD138 antibodies. TRIzol reagent was used to extract total RNA, and a NanoDrop spectrophotometer was used to quantify the extracted RNA. Paired RNA-seq and IR-seq were performed on each patient's CD138-negative bone marrow sample. TCR libraries were constructed from roughly 380 ng RNA using the Immunoverse kit, and molecular barcoded adaptors covering alpha/delta and beta/gamma chains were employed. TCR library preparation was performed with the same RNA that was used for transcriptome sequencing. Sequencing of TCR libraries was carried out on an Illumina HiSeq 4000 with 2 x 150 cycles. Regarding the original processing steps: With MiXCR, TCR reads were aligned to human V, D, J and C references and assembled into CDR3 clonotypes, with quality filtering and error correction included. Clonotype counts and gene usage diversity were analyzed with the tcR package in R. Raw mapping reads were checked after the RNA-seq reads had been mapped by STAR aligner version 2.5.3a onto the human GRCh37 genome. To test the effect of sequencing depth on detected clonotypes, IR-seq fastq files were randomly downsampled using Seqtk 1.3. TCRdb applied fastp at Q25 and MiXCR to the public reads, then kept only in-frame beta chains. Rows with a matching CDR3 protein are joined into one entry that keeps the most common DNA and genes. None of the V and J calls come from the authors' own analysis; TCRdb made them. This sample gives approximately 90,000 distinct CDR3 sequences in total; 20% to 25% of them show up just once. Approximately 10% of the sample is held by the ten biggest clonotypes.

In this chain, TRBV7-9 is recombined with TRBJ2-5, with 9 bases matching TRBD1. This clonotype originated in a donor aged 40 or older with multiple myeloma. Sequenced material: a population of CD138-negative cells sorted from bone marrow. Read against the paper, the sample's cell subset or site label means: bone marrow mononuclear cells depleted of CD138+ plasma/myeloma cells by negative magnetic selection. The CDR3 protein sequence reads: CASSQRTGVETQYF. The nucleotides read TGTGCCAGCAGCCAAAGGACAGGGGTCGAGACCCAGTACTTC. This CDR3, with the reference TRBV7-9 and TRBJ2-5 proteins standing in past its ends, gives the full variable domain DTGVSQNPRHKITKRGQNVTFRCDPISEHNRLYWYRQTLGQGPEFLTYFQNEAQLEKSRLLSDRFSAERPKGSFSTLEIQRTEQGDSAMYLCASSQRTGVETQYFGPGTRLLVL.